This T cell receptor (beta chain) was obtained from a study of beta chain features in type 1 diabetes (dated by TCRdb to the late 2010s). Study-wide context: Patients and healthy donors did not differ in mean age, gender distribution, total cell number or subset yield. Across all samples, some 110,000,000 sorted cells were examined, and cell number per subset correlated strongly with RNA yield. The study compared the TCRB repertoires of sorted circulating CD4+ T cell subsets in recently diagnosed type 1 diabetes patients with those in matched healthy donors. Regulatory and stem cell-like memory subsets were obtained from only 8 patients and roughly 8 healthy donors, while naive and central memory subsets were obtained from all 30 or so donors. The investigation overall reported the following: PCR may preferentially amplify shorter templates, but because patient and control samples were amplified and corrected together, any resulting skew would affect both groups equally. Naive, central memory and regulatory TCRB repertoires appeared to be more alike among patients than among healthy donors. A moderate but significant shortening of TCRB CDR3 length was observed in type 1 diabetes patients in all four CD4+ subsets. Because cDNA was sequenced instead of genomic DNA, highly expressing activated cells could be over-represented, though the groups showed no difference in activation or CD3 levels. Because the HLA sub-analyses included only small numbers of individuals, any influence of HLA type on TCRB rearrangement was left unresolved. Fewer insertions and more nucleotide deletions at VDJ recombination sites were observed in patients with type 1 diabetes, implying thymic rearrangement abnormalities.

From the cysteine up to the phenylalanine, the CDR3 has a length of 14 residues. The CDR3 DNA has 42 bases and is translated from base 1. V drops 3 bases and J drops 4 bases, leaving 12 bases in between. Via the germline V gene (reference sequence), CDR1 is LNHDA and CDR2 SQIVND. The High Capacity cDNA Reverse Transcription Kit was used to reverse transcribe all of the isolated RNA, meaning that expressed TCRB transcripts were what got sequenced. Deep immunoSEQ sequencing was performed on naive, central memory and regulatory T cell samples, with an average of around 3.4 million total reads per sample. Sorted cells were lysed in RLT buffer and RNA was extracted with DNase-treated RNeasy Micro or Mini kits, depending on cell number. Each cell subset was processed on its own to prevent cross-contamination, while patient and healthy donor samples were processed together. TCRB sequences were amplified from cDNA with the immunoSEQ multiplex PCR, producing 87-bp fragments spanning the CDR3 region. Amplicons were sequenced on the Illumina HiSeq platform. The original methods were these. Synthetic template baselines were used to correct PCR bias computationally, reads within Hamming distance 2 were collapsed, and singletons that could not be merged were discarded. Reads were aligned against IMGT so that V, D and J genes, CDR3 length and insertions or deletions at six rearrangement sites could be assigned. Within each subset, clonotype counts were normalized to sorted cell number, after which true diversity and Gini coefficients were computed with the tcR R package. Repertoire sharing was quantified using the overlap coefficient calculated on TCRB nucleotide sequences. Held by TCRdb, this immuneACCESS table contains in-frame sequences only and omits some clones. Under half of the omission traces to an unresolved V gene where checked; the cause of the rest is unknown. V, J and clone size are taken as reported in that table, and D and trimming were inferred from the DNA itself. The sample table records some 240,000 clones; approximately 10% of these occur just once. The ten most abundant clones make up roughly 1.4% of the sample.

A single peripheral blood draw of around 0.11 L on average was collected from each donor into heparinised tubes. A BD FACSAria II and a panel including CD45RO, CCR7, CD25, CD127, CD95 and CD27 were used to sort naive, central memory, regulatory and stem cell-like memory CD4+ T cells. A purity above 98% was achieved for all sorted populations. PBMCs were isolated immediately by Lymphoprep density gradient centrifugation and stained directly without culture. To minimize batch effects, samples were stained and sorted in pairs, one healthy donor with one patient per experiment. With respect to this clone: It lacks a known antigen. No base qualities exist here, and no much larger clone lies one base off it.

This receptor was obtained from a man younger than 30 in good health. The V gene is TRBV19 and the J gene is TRBJ1-2; matching of 5 bases hints at TRBD1 as the D gene. The sequencing sample was made of central memory CD4+ T cells from blood. This receptor has the CDR3 CASSIGTQAYGYTF. The DNA reads as follows: TGTGCCAGTAGTATCGGGACTCAGGCCTATGGCTACACCTTC.